These T cell receptor beta chains were read from a single sample in a study of T-cell memory formation after mild COVID-19. TCRdb re-derived calls from the 5' RACE reads in MiXCR, one entry per CDR3 protein. The table shows hundreds of thousands of distinct CDR3 sequences, with roughly 20% occurring only once. The source material was PBMCs or a T cell subset sorted from them (not recorded which). These receptors were collected from an adult woman who had mild COVID-19 (a few samples of this study predate the infection). Cell type and time point are not known. Both conserved end residues are part of each CDR3. The D gene is left open where the match is weak. A clone size is listed for some rows: how often the clone was seen (once, few, many), or a class if it is expanded.

j_gene,v_gene,d_gene,abundance,CDR3nt,CDR3aa
TRBJ2-3,TRBV7-9,TRBD2,NA,TGTGCCAGCAGCCCAGGGATCCTAGCGGGACAAGATACGCAGTATTTT,CASSPGILAGQDTQYF
TRBJ2-5,TRBV3-1,NA,NA,TGTGCCAGCAGCCAAGATGCAGGGAAAGAGACCCAGTACTTC,CASSQDAGKETQYF
TRBJ2-7,TRBV7-8,TRBD1,NA,TGTGCCAGCAGCCCGGGAGCCGGGACAGGACCCTACGAGCAGTACTTC,CASSPGAGTGPYEQYF
TRBJ1-5,TRBV5-1,NA,NA,TGCGCCAGCAGCCGCTATCAGGGACCCAATCAGCCCCAGCATTTT,CASSRYQGPNQPQHF
TRBJ2-2,TRBV20-1,TRBD2,NA,TGCAGTGCCGAGACTAGCGGGGTGACCGGGGAGCTGTTTTTT,CSAETSGVTGELFF
TRBJ1-1,TRBV4-1,TRBD1,NA,TGCGCCAGCAGCCAAGGGACTAGGACAGGGGGTCAGACTGAAGCTTTCTTT,CASSQGTRTGGQTEAFF
TRBJ1-5,TRBV6-1,NA,few,TGTGCCAGCAGTGAGGGCAGCACCTACAATCAGCCCCAGCATTTT,CASSEGSTYNQPQHF
TRBJ2-1,TRBV10-3,TRBD1,many,TGTGCCATCAGTAGGCCGGACAGGTGGAACAATGAGCAGTTCTTC,CAISRPDRWNNEQFF
TRBJ1-2,TRBV20-1,NA,NA,TGCAGTGCGGGAGAGGGTTTGGGCTACACCTTC,CSAGEGLGYTF
TRBJ2-1,TRBV18,NA,NA,TGTGCCAGCTCACCATCCCGAGGCGATGAGCAGTTCTTC,CASSPSRGDEQFF
TRBJ2-1,TRBV24-1,NA,NA,TGTGCCACCAGTCGCCGGGGAGAGCAGTTCTTC,CATSRRGEQFF
TRBJ2-3,TRBV4-1,NA,many,TGCGCCAGCGCCACAACCTGGGTGTACACAGATACGCAGTATTTT,CASATTWVYTDTQYF
TRBJ2-1,TRBV30,NA,once,TGTGCCTGGAGTGCCCTGGGGGGGCAGTTCTTC,CAWSALGGQFF
TRBJ1-4,TRBV3-1,NA,few,TGTGCCAGCAGCCGTGCGGTCGGGGGTAATGAAAAACTGTTTTTT,CASSRAVGGNEKLFF
TRBJ2-2,TRBV15,TRBD2,many,TGTGCCACCAGCAGACTAGCGGACACCGGGGAGCTGTTTTTT,CATSRLADTGELFF
TRBJ2-1,TRBV5-5,NA,NA,TGTGCCAGCAGCTTGGAAGCGGAGCAGTTCTTC,CASSLEAEQFF
TRBJ2-1,TRBV6-2/TRBV6-3,TRBD2,NA,TGTGCCAGCACCTTGGTGGGAGCGGGAGGTGTTGCTGAGCAGTTCTTC,CASTLVGAGGVAEQFF
TRBJ2-1,TRBV20-1,TRBD1,NA,TGCAGTGCCCAGGGGGCAAGGGTCTCCTACAATGAGCAGTTCTTC,CSAQGARVSYNEQFF
TRBJ1-2,TRBV6-5,TRBD1,few,TGTGCCAGCACCCAGGGACAGTTCTATGGCTACACCTTC,CASTQGQFYGYTF